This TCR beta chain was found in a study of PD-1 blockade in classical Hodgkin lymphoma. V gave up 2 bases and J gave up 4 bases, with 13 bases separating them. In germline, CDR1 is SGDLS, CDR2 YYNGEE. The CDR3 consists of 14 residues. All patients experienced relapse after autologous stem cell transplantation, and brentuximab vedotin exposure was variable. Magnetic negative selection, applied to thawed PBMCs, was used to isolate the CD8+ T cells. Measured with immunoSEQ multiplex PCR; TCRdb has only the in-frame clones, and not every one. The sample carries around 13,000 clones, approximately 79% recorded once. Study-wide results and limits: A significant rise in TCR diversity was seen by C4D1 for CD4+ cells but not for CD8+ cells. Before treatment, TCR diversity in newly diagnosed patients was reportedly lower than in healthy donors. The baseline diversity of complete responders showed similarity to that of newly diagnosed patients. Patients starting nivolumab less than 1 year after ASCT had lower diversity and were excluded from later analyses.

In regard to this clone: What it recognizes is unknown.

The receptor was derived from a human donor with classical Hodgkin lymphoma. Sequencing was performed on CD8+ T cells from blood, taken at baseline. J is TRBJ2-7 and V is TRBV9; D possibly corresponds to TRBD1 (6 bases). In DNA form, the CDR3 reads TGTGCCAGCAGCGTGGCAGGGGCGAAGTACGAGCAGTACTTC. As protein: CASSVAGAKYEQYF.